Listed below are T cell receptor beta chains from one sample, sequenced in a study of cytotoxic CD8 clonotypes in ibrutinib-treated CLL. The method was immunoSEQ multiplex PCR; TCRdb's version includes in-frame clones alone and lacks a portion of them. The sample comprises roughly 28,000 clones, 65% to 90% of which are singletons, and 6.5% to 8% rests with the top ten. The sample consisted of PBMCs, taken after 24 months of ibrutinib treatment. The receptors originated from a human donor with chronic lymphocytic leukemia. Both conserved end residues are part of each CDR3. Fields, in order: clone size, CDR3 length, J gene, V gene, CDR3 protein. A clone size is listed for some rows: how often the clone was seen (once, few, many), or a class if it is expanded.

>-|15|TRBJ2-3|TRBV11-2
CASSLVPWSTDTQYF
>-|17|TRBJ2-3|TRBV7-2
CASSPRLSGGVTDTQYF
>-|15|TRBJ2-5|TRBV5-5
CASSSGTDFGWTQYF
>-|14|TRBJ1-5|TRBV6-1
CASSDLYSNQPQHF
>-|15|TRBJ2-7|TRBV2
CASSEDTGSSYEQYF
>once|18|TRBJ1-2|TRBV7-8
CASSLARDRVGGLYGYTF
>-|17|TRBJ2-3|TRBV5-1
CASSSRGLAGGTDTQYF
>-|16|TRBJ2-1|TRBV5-1
CASSFRDREVGNEQFF
>-|14|TRBJ2-7|TRBV27
CASNGGSGGLEQYF
>-|15|TRBJ1-1|TRBV5-6
CASSLRGAWNTEAFF
>-|15|TRBJ1-1|TRBV5-1
CASSLPVRDTGEAFF
>once|13|TRBJ1-1|TRBV18
CASSPRGNTEAFF